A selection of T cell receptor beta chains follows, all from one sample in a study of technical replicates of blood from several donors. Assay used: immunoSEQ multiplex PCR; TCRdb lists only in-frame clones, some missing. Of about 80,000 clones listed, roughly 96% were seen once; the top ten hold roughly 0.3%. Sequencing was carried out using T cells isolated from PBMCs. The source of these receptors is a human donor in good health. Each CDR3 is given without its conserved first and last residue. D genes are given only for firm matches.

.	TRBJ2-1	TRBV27	ASNVLRSSYNEQF
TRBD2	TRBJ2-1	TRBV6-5	ASSLAGSYNEQF
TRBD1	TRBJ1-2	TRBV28	ASRGQGAKGYT
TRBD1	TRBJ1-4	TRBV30	AWRGTGEKLF
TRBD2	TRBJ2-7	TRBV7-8	ASSSKREDYEQY
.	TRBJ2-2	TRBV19	ASSIREIGTGELF
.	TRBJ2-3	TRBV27	ASSDRAAYTDTQY
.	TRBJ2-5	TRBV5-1	ASSLLGGQETQY
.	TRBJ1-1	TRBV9	ASSAYEKTEAF
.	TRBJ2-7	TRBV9	ASSVALDLSYEQY
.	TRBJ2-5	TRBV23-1	ASSQKDRQETQY
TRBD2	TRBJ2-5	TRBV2	ACQGLALETQY
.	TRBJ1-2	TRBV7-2	ASSLQAGGYT
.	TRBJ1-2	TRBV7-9	ASSLGPFLLYGYT